This T cell receptor (beta chain) was recovered during a study of cytomegalovirus exposure and HLA in healthy donors. Overall study context: Earlier results showed almost 120 million unique TCR beta sequences derived from approximately 170 million T cells.

Primers: 60 Vbeta forward and 13 Jbeta reverse. Profiling relied on immunoSEQ multiplex PCR, and the TCRdb table lists in-frame clones only, not all of them. Of about 170,000 clones listed, around four fifths are singletons. It was healthy bone marrow donors who served as donors. This CDR3 region has 15 residues. Germline assignment: CDR1 MGHRA and CDR2 YSYEKL. The V end lost 3 bases, the J end lost 0 bases, and 12 bases lay between the germline ends. The gene calls are TRBV4-1 and TRBJ2-7; a possible D gene is TRBD2 (6 bases). Sample: PBMCs. The sequence was collected from a girl under 10 years old in good health and CMV-seropositive. The CDR3, as DNA: TGCGCCAGCAGCCAGCTAGCGCCGAGCTCCTACGAGCAGTACTTC. Its protein is CASSQLAPSSYEQYF.